This TCR beta chain was identified during a study of OX40 agonist ivuxolimab in advanced cancers. V shed 10 bases and J shed 1 base, with 8 bases lying between them. In germline, CDR1 is SNHLY, CDR2 FYNNEI. The CDR3 is made up of 11 amino acids. Generated by immunoSEQ multiplex PCR, the TCRdb table keeps only in-frame clones and is missing some. The profile covers approximately 65,000 clones, with more than 85% appearing a single time and less than 0.7% taken by the ten largest. The chain joins TRBV2 to TRBJ2-7; D gene uncertain. The TCR comes from an adult with an advanced solid tumor such as melanoma, head and neck, liver or kidney cancer. Sequenced material: CD4+ or CD8+ T cells sorted from blood, taken in a trial of the OX40 agonist ivuxolimab. The CDR3 DNA is TGTGCCAATAAACAGTCCTACGAGCAGTACTTC. As protein: CANKQSYEQYF.